Shown below are 22 T cell receptor beta chains from a single sample sequenced in a study of cytomegalovirus exposure and HLA in healthy donors. The PCR ran on 60 Vbeta and 13 Jbeta primers. The assay was immunoSEQ multiplex PCR, and TCRdb's table has in-frame clones only and misses some. The sample consists of under 120,000 clones, 60% to 85% of them appearing once. Material for sequencing was PBMCs. These receptors all stem from a female donor in good health and CMV-seropositive.

The chain uses TRBV19 and TRBJ2-7; 7 bases line up with TRBD1. V lost 8 bases to trimming and J lost 3 bases; unmatched junction nucleotides: 7. CDR1 LNHDA and CDR2 SQIVND come from the germline V gene (reference sequence). The CDR3 length is 13 residues. In DNA, the CDR3 is TGTGCCAGTCAGAACACAGGGGACTACGAGCAGTACTTC. It is translated as CASQNTGDYEQYF.

This rearrangement joins TRBV6-5 to TRBJ2-2; the D gene is possibly TRBD2 (6 bases). From germline, CDR1 is MNHEY and CDR2 SVGAGI. The CDR3 runs to 16 residues. Between the trimmed V and J ends, which lost 1 base and 4 bases, there was a span of 13 bases. Here the CDR3 DNA reads TGTGCCAGCAGTTACTTACTAGCAGGTCGCACCGGGGAGCTGTTTTTT. Its protein product is CASSYLLAGRTGELFF.

The rearrangement joins TRBV27 to TRBJ1-5; no reliable D call. V was shortened by 3 bases and J by 4 bases, with 13 bases between the two germline ends. The CDR3 is 15 residues long. CDR1 is MNHEY and CDR2 is SMNVEV in the germline V gene (reference sequence). The CDR3 DNA reads TGTGCCAGCAGTTTGCGCTGGGCGGGGAATCAGCCCCAGCATTTT. Translation: CASSLRWAGNQPQHF.

This clone appeared a few times. This chain connects TRBV5-1 to TRBJ2-1, with TRBD2 matching 11 bases. The ends lost 3 bases at V and 5 bases at J; junction bases unmatched: 7. CDR1 is SGHRS and CDR2 is YFSETQ in the germline V gene. The CDR3 consists of 16 residues. The CDR3 coding sequence is TGCGCCAGCAGCTCGACTAGCGGGGTGGCGAACAATGAGCAGTTCTTC. This encodes CASSSTSGVANNEQFF.

Only a few counts were recorded for this clone. Other nucleotide sequences in the sample specify the same CDR3. The chain is built from TRBV14 and TRBJ1-4, with a possible D match to TRBD1 (5 bases). The CDR3 sequence is 15 residues long. Germline assignment: CDR1 SGHDN and CDR2 FVKESK. The ends were cut back, 0 bases at V and 8 bases at J, with 13 bases in the middle. The CDR3 here is CASSQEKGKGEKLFF. CDR3 DNA: TGTGCCAGCAGCCAAGAGAAGGGAAAGGGGGAAAAACTGTTTTTT.

The chain links TRBV5-8 to TRBJ2-1; maybe TRBD1 (6 bases). V shed 2 bases and J shed 2 bases, with 11 bases lying between them. This CDR3 is 15 amino acids long. The V gene's germline CDR1 is SGHTS and CDR2 YDEGEE. The CDR3 nucleotides are TGTGCCAGCAGCTTCTGGGGGCGCCCCTACAATGAGCAGTTCTTC. It codes for CASSFWGRPYNEQFF. Drawing the rest from reference TRBV5-8 and TRBJ2-1, the complete variable domain is EAGVTQSPTHLIKTRGQQATLRCSPISGHTSVYWYQQALGLGLQFLLWYDEGEERNRGNFPPRFSGRQFPNYSSELNVNALELEDSALYLCASSFWGRPYNEQFFGPGTRLTVL.

The rearrangement joins TRBV2 to TRBJ2-7, with 10 bases lining up with TRBD2. The CDR3 runs to 14 residues. Losses at the gene ends were 7 bases for V and 4 bases for J; bases not matched to a gene: 7. Germline V gene lookup returns CDR1 SNHLY and CDR2 FYNNEI. Written as DNA, the CDR3 is TGTGCCAGCAAACTAGCGGGATATGGGTACGAGCAGTACTTC. It specifies CASKLAGYGYEQYF.

This rearrangement joins TRBV30 to TRBJ1-1; no clear D. V was trimmed by 0 bases and J by 2 bases, leaving 16 bases between them. Germline V gives CDR1 GTSNPN, CDR2 SVGIG (reference sequence). The CDR3 spans 16 residues. CDR3 nucleotides: TGTGCCTGGAGTGTACTGGAGATTCGTCAAAACACTGAAGCTTTCTTT. Protein sequence: CAWSVLEIRQNTEAFF.

The chain combines TRBV30 with TRBJ1-2; perhaps TRBD1 as D (5 bases). Trimming left V 2 bases short and J 3 bases short, with 13 bases between. This CDR3 is 14 amino acids long. Germline loops: CDR1 GTSNPN, CDR2 SVGIG (reference sequence). The CDR3 sequence is CAWSTQAGHYGYTF. In DNA form, the CDR3 reads TGTGCCTGGAGTACTCAGGCGGGGCACTATGGCTACACCTTC.

This clone was counted once. The rearrangement links TRBV7-9 to TRBJ1-1; TRBD1 might be the D (5 bases). The CDR3 extends over 15 amino acids. The V end lost 1 base, the J end lost 2 bases, and 11 bases lay between the germline ends. CDR1 SEHNR and CDR2 FQNEAQ come from the germline V gene (reference sequence). The CDR3 sequence: CASSLGGASNTEAFF. CDR3 DNA sequence: TGTGCCAGCAGCTTAGGCGGGGCCTCCAACACTGAAGCTTTCTTT.

This sequence joins TRBV28 and TRBJ1-1, with 9 bases fitting TRBD1. The germline V gene has CDR1 MDHEN and CDR2 SYDVKM. The CDR3 runs 15 residues. V dropped 5 bases and J dropped 4; count of bases not matched to a gene: 8. This chain's CDR3 is CASSQGQGFRTEAFF. The CDR3 DNA reads as TGTGCCAGCAGTCAGGGACAGGGCTTTCGCACTGAAGCTTTCTTT.

The genes are TRBV6-1 and TRBJ1-2; D might be TRBD1 (6 bases). This CDR3 has 15 residues. V was cut by 5 bases and J by 1 base, with 14 bases left in between. Looked up from germline, CDR1 is MNHNS and CDR2 is SASEGT. The CDR3 coding sequence is TGTGCCAGCAGTTGGCAAGGGGGAGATAACTATGGCTACACCTTC. Translation gives CASSWQGGDNYGYTF.

The rearrangement joins TRBV19 to TRBJ1-1; D not resolved. The CDR3 has 14 amino acids. V lost 3 bases and J 0 bases, leaving 8 bases between the germline ends. CDR1 LNHDA and CDR2 SQIVND come from the germline V gene (reference sequence). CDR3 nucleotides: TGTGCCAGTAGTATTACCGCGATGAACACTGAAGCTTTCTTT. Its protein is CASSITAMNTEAFF.

This chain uses TRBV25-1 with TRBJ1-2; 7 nucleotides line up with TRBD1. The germline V gene encodes CDR1 MGHDK and CDR2 SYGVNS. The CDR3 has 14 amino acids. Unmatched junction bases numbered 10, after V lost 8 bases and J lost 4 bases. The CDR3 DNA reads as TGTGCCAGCCGCCAACAGGGGTACAGCTATGGCTACACCTTC. Its protein is CASRQQGYSYGYTF.

The chain employs TRBV19 and TRBJ1-5; 9 bases fit TRBD1. The CDR3 runs 13 residues. The trim removed 6 bases at V and 4 bases at J, leaving 1 base unmatched. The germline CDR1 and CDR2 sequences are LNHDA and SQIVND (reference sequence). This chain's CDR3 is CASRDRGNQPQHF. The CDR3, as DNA: TGTGCCAGTAGAGACAGGGGGAATCAGCCCCAGCATTTT.

The chain carries TRBV5-1 and TRBJ1-5; 8 positions match TRBD1. The CDR3 spans 15 residues. The V segment lost 0 bases and the J segment 5 bases; nucleotides outside the gene matches: 4. Per the germline V gene, CDR1 is SGHRS and CDR2 is YFSETQ. CDR3: CASSLGTTGDQPQHF. The CDR3 bases are TGCGCCAGCAGCTTGGGCACGACAGGGGATCAGCCCCAGCATTTT.

The V call is TRBV7-3, the J call TRBJ2-3; perhaps TRBD2 as D (6 bases). Germline values: CDR1 SGHTA, CDR2 FQGTGA. V shed 5 bases and J shed 3 bases, with 9 bases lying between them. This CDR3 is built from 13 residues. The CDR3 loop is CASSPGVTDTQYF. CDR3 nucleotides: TGTGCCAGCAGCCCGGGGGTAACAGATACGCAGTATTTT.

This clone was observed a few times. The chain joins TRBV28 to TRBJ1-2; TRBD1 matches at 7 bases. Germline CDR1 is MDHEN and CDR2 is SYDVKM. V trimming: 4 bases; J trimming: 0 bases; junction bases outside the gene matches: 2. The CDR3 has 14 amino acids. CDR3 in DNA: TGTGCCAGCAGTTCCGGGACAGCTAACTATGGCTACACCTTC. It is translated as CASSSGTANYGYTF.

The chain joins TRBV6-5 to TRBJ1-3; 7 bases are a match to TRBD1. CDR3 length: 15 amino acids. CDR1 and CDR2 from the germline V gene are MNHEY and SVGAGI. After removal of 0 bases from V and 5 bases from J, the junction contained 4 bases not matched to a gene. CDR3 protein: CASSYSNRGRNTIYF. In DNA form, the CDR3 reads TGTGCCAGCAGTTACTCGAACAGGGGACGAAACACCATATATTTT.

The chain employs TRBV7-8 and TRBJ2-1, with a weak D call TRBD1 (6 bases). The CDR3 is 16 amino acids. The V end lost 0 bases, the J end lost 4 bases, and 13 bases lay between the germline ends. CDR1 is SGHVS, CDR2 FQNEAQ, per germline. The CDR3 coding sequence is TGTGCCAGCAGCTTAGCCCAGGGGATTCCTTACAATGAGCAGTTCTTC. Its translation is CASSLAQGIPYNEQFF.

The chain couples TRBV29-1 to TRBJ1-1, with a weak D call TRBD1 (6 bases). The CDR3 runs 12 residues. Germline V gene lookup returns CDR1 SQVTM and CDR2 ANQGSEA. V gave up 5 bases and J gave up 1 base, with 8 bases separating them. CDR3 in amino acids: CSVTGSNTEAFF. For the CDR3, the DNA is TGCAGCGTTACAGGGTCGAACACTGAAGCTTTCTTT.

The chain recombines TRBV11-2 with TRBJ1-5; unclear D gene. Germline loops: CDR1 SGHAT, CDR2 FQNNGV. The CDR3 spans 14 residues. Trimming removed 6 bases from V and 2 bases from J, with 11 bases in between. The CDR3 here is CASSSSQGNQPQHF. CDR3 DNA: TGTGCCAGCAGTTCCAGTCAAGGCAATCAGCCCCAGCATTTT.